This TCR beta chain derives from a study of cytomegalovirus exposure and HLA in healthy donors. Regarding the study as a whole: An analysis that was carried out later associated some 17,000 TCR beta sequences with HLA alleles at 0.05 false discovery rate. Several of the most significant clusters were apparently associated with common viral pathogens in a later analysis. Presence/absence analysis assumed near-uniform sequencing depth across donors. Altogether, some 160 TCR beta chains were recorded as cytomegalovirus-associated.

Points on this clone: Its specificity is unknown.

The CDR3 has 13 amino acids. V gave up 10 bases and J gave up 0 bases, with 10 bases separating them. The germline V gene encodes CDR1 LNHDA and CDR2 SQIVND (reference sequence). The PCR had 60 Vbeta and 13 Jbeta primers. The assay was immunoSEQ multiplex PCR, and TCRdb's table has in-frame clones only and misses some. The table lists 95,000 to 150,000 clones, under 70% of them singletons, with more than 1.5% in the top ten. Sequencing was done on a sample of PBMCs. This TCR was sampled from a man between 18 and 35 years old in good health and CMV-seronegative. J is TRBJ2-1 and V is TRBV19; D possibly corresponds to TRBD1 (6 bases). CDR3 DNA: TGTGCCACCCGGACAGACTCCTACAATGAGCAGTTCTTC. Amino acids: CATRTDSYNEQFF.